This T cell receptor beta chain was sequenced for a study of cytomegalovirus exposure and HLA in healthy donors. Study details: The roughly 130 validation repertoires, a later analysis reported, used the same platform as the approximately 670 repertoires from the first cohort.

TCRdb keeps only in-frame clones here, not all; method: immunoSEQ multiplex PCR. The sample yields about 130,000 clones, 75% to 90% seen once. Worth noting for this clone: Antigen specificity is unknown.

General study results and limits: Three chains tied to CMV proved CMV antigen-specific in vitro.

The TCR sequence derives from a woman between 18 and 30 years old in good health and CMV-seronegative. The sample taken for sequencing was PBMCs.

CDR3 sequence (DNA): TGCAGCGTCTCCCCCACGGGTGAAAAACTGTTTTTT. The encoded protein is CSVSPTGEKLFF. The V and J genes are TRBV29-1 and TRBJ1-4; no definite D call. The CDR3 is made up of 12 amino acids. Deletions cut 6 bases from V and 7 bases from J, with 12 bases between. Looked up from germline, CDR1 is SQVTM and CDR2 is ANQGSEA.